Listed here are 10 T cell receptor beta chains from one sample, sequenced in a study of identical twins' blood T cells. TCRdb re-called the 5' RACE reads with MiXCR, one entry per CDR3 protein. Seen here are around 380,000 distinct CDR3 sequences, around 30% observed once, and the top ten hold 6.1%. The sequencing input was PBMCs. The receptors originated from a woman aged 18 to 55 in good health.

About this clonotype: This may come from a read error, since a much larger clone is one base off. The chain has TRBV10-3 and TRBJ2-3, with D uncertain. The CDR3 has 15 amino acids. The V and J ends lost 3 bases and 6 bases respectively, with 16 bases between them. Germline lookup yields CDR1 ENHRY and CDR2 SYGVKD. CDR3 sequence: CAISDGFLMPDTQYF. The CDR3 DNA reads TGTGCCATCAGTGACGGGTTCTTAATGCCTGATACGCAGTATTTT.

V gene TRBV27 combines with J gene TRBJ1-5, with TRBD1 as a possible D gene (5 bases). There are 14 residues in the CDR3. The germline CDR1 and CDR2 sequences are MNHEY and SMNVEV (reference sequence). Trimming pared 5 bases from V and 2 bases from J, leaving 10 bases between. CDR3 region: CASSRGWGNQPQHF. CDR3 DNA sequence: TGTGCCAGCAGTAGGGGTTGGGGCAATCAGCCCCAGCATTTT.

This clonotype has ten or more counts. The rearrangement links TRBV12-3 or TRBV12-4 to TRBJ1-1; D gene ambiguous. V lost 2 bases and J 3 bases, leaving 7 bases between the germline ends. This CDR3 has 13 amino acids. This CDR3 is CASSLKDYTEAFF. The CDR3 coding sequence is TGTGCCAGCAGTTTAAAGGATTACACTGAAGCTTTCTTT.

In this sample, this clonotype turned up many times. The V call is TRBV29-1, the J call TRBJ1-2; D is perhaps TRBD1 (5 bases). Germline V lookup: CDR1 SQVTM, CDR2 ANQGSEA. The CDR3 consists of 14 residues. Between the trimmed V and J ends, which lost 4 bases and 6 bases, there was a span of 18 bases. CDR3: CSVAFKSGRDGYTF. In DNA, the CDR3 is TGCAGCGTTGCCTTCAAATCAGGGCGGGATGGCTACACCTTC.

This clonotype occurred a few times. The V and J genes are TRBV2 and TRBJ1-1, with D possibly TRBD1 on 6 matching bases. Trimming removed 4 bases at V and 2 bases at J, with 17 bases between. Germline CDR1 is SNHLY and CDR2 is FYNNEI. CDR3 length equals 16 residues. The CDR3 sequence: CASSGAGQGFNTEAFF. For the CDR3, the DNA is TGTGCCAGCAGTGGGGCTGGGCAGGGGTTTAACACTGAAGCTTTCTTT.

In this sample, this clonotype turned up a few times. The V and J genes are TRBV7-2 and TRBJ2-7; no firm D call. Germline CDR1 and CDR2: SGHTA and FQGNSA. This CDR3 has 13 amino acids. V lost 5 bases and J 4 bases, leaving 12 bases between the germline ends. The CDR3 region has the DNA TGTGCCAGCAGCAACAGCCCCCGATACGAGCAGTACTTC. Translation gives CASSNSPRYEQYF. The full variable domain, with the rest looked up from reference TRBV7-2 and TRBJ2-7, is GAGVSQSPSNKVTEKGKDVELRCDPISGHTALYWYRQSLGQGLEFLIYFQGNSAPDKSGLPSDRFSAERTGGSVSTLTIQRTQQEDSAVYLCASSNSPRYEQYFGPGTRLTVT.

The J gene is TRBJ1-2, the V gene TRBV7-2, with D uncertain. The CDR3 is 13 residues long. The germline V gene encodes CDR1 SGHTA and CDR2 FQGNSA. V was shortened by 7 bases and J by 4 bases, with 13 bases between the two germline ends. The CDR3, as DNA: TGTGCCAGCAAACCCACAGACCTCTATGGCTACACCTTC. Protein sequence: CASKPTDLYGYTF.

This clonotype was counted a few times. This chain connects TRBV28 to TRBJ1-5; the D gene is possibly TRBD1 (5 bases). V was clipped by 6 bases and J by 6 bases, with 18 bases between them. This CDR3 spans 15 amino acids. Germline loops: CDR1 MDHEN, CDR2 SYDVKM. The CDR3 DNA reads as TGTGCCAGCAGGCTCTCTATCTCTAGGGGTCAGCCCCAGCATTTT. Its protein product is CASRLSISRGQPQHF.

This chain uses TRBV21-1 with TRBJ2-1; TRBD1, the D gene given by the table, was not confirmed from the DNA. TRBV21-1 is a documented pseudogene. There are 19 residues in the CDR3. The CDR3 bases are TGTGCCAGCAGCATACCGGGACAGGGTAACGTCAATCTCTACAATGAGCAGTTCTTC. Its translation is CASSIPGQGNVNLYNEQFF.

In this sample, this clonotype turned up a few times. The chain recombines TRBV30 with TRBJ1-1; possible D gene TRBD1, 5 bases. The CDR3 runs to 11 residues. CDR1 is GTSNPN and CDR2 is SVGIG in the germline V gene (reference sequence). The CDR3 here is CGGDWDTEAFF. CDR3 nucleotide sequence: TGTGGTGGGGACTGGGATACTGAAGCTTTCTTT.